This T cell receptor (beta chain) was found in a study of CD8+CD57+ T cells in acquired aplastic anemia. About the study: Sorted CD4+ plus CD8+ cells gave DNA averaging about 3 ug. Points from the study as a whole: It was found that some 30 CD8+ CDR3 sequences were shared between patients and controls. Patients versus controls showed no significant CD8+ Simpson's diversity difference.

From germline, CDR1 is LNHNV and CDR2 YYDKDF (reference sequence). The CDR3 consists of 17 residues. Losses at the gene ends were 3 bases for V and 1 base for J; bases not matched to a gene: 7. CD8+CD57+ cell expansion had been shown by flow cytometry in patients chosen for sequencing. No therapy was given to patients before blood sampling. This clonotype was detected many times. Its antigen is as yet unknown. TCR beta VDJ and CDR3 were profiled, and genomic DNA was the template. TCRdb recomputed calls from the reads with MiXCR, one row per CDR3 protein. The sample gives approximately 200,000 distinct CDR3 sequences, under 55% of which show up once; about 20% is in the top ten.

Material for sequencing was sorted CD4+, CD8+, or CD8+CD57+ T cells (not recorded which) from PBMCs. This clonotype originated in a human donor with aplastic anemia. J is TRBJ1-4 and V is TRBV15; 8 positions match TRBD1. The CDR3 sequence: CATSRVQGGETNEKLFF. The CDR3 DNA follows: TGTGCCACCAGCAGGGTACAGGGGGGAGAAACTAATGAAAAACTGTTTTTT.